Presented here are 32 T cell receptor beta chains from one specimen sequenced in a study of blood T cell repertoires in COVID-19. TCRdb's copy holds only in-frame clones and misses some; the assay was immunoSEQ multiplex PCR. The sample includes about 120,000 clones, around four fifths of them seen just once. The sequenced sample was peripheral blood. The receptors were gathered from a man aged 25 to 45 with acute or convalescent COVID-19.

This chain connects TRBV19 to TRBJ1-1; tentatively, D is TRBD1 (6 bases). The CDR3 totals 16 residues. Trimming stripped 5 bases from V and 1 base from J, with 17 bases between. CDR1 and CDR2 (germline): LNHDA, SQIVND (reference sequence). Here the CDR3 reads CASSPNKGTPNTEAFF. CDR3 in DNA: TGTGCCAGTAGTCCCAACAAAGGGACACCGAACACTGAAGCTTTCTTT. Looking up the rest from reference TRBV19 and TRBJ1-1 gives the full variable domain: DGGITQSPKYLFRKEGQNVTLSCEQNLNHDAMYWYRQDPGQGLRLIYYSQIVNDFQKGDIAEGYSVSREKKESFPLTVTSAQKNPTAFYLCASSPNKGTPNTEAFFGQGTRLTVV.

The J gene is TRBJ2-6, the V gene TRBV27; maybe TRBD1 (5 bases). The germline gives CDR1 MNHEY, CDR2 SMNVEV (reference sequence). The CDR3 loop spans 17 amino acids. Trimming cost V 6 bases and J 0 bases, with 15 bases left between them. The DNA of the CDR3 is TGTGCCAGCAGAAGGGGCGGCACCCTCTCTGGGGCCAACGTCCTGACTTTC. Translating it yields CASRRGGTLSGANVLTF.

The CDR3 sequence: CASRWARDNSPLHF. CDR3 in DNA: TGTGCCAGCAGATGGGCCAGGGATAATTCACCCCTCCACTTT. This chain connects TRBV6-6 to TRBJ1-6, with D possibly TRBD1 on 5 matching bases. V was cut by 6 bases and J by 5 bases, with 11 bases left in between. In germline, CDR1 is MNHNY, CDR2 SVGAGI (reference sequence). There are 14 residues in the CDR3.

This chain joins TRBV6-1 and TRBJ1-2, with 7 nucleotides matching TRBD1. V lost 4 bases to trimming and J lost 0 bases; unmatched junction nucleotides: 8. Germline-derived CDR1 and CDR2 are MNHNS and SASEGT. CDR3 size: 16 residues. The CDR3: CASSGQGREANYGYTF. CDR3 DNA: TGTGCCAGCAGTGGACAGGGAAGAGAGGCTAACTATGGCTACACCTTC.

The chain has TRBV10-3 and TRBJ2-1; TRBD2 agrees at 8 bases. The V gene end was trimmed by 7 bases and the J gene end by 9 bases; junction bases not matched to a gene: 11. This CDR3 has 14 amino acids. Germline values: CDR1 ENHRY, CDR2 SYGVKD. Here the CDR3 reads CAINSLLAGSEQFF. The CDR3 nucleotides are TGTGCCATCAACTCCCTATTAGCGGGAAGTGAGCAGTTCTTC.

The rearrangement uses TRBV9 and TRBJ2-1; possibly TRBD2 for D (5 bases). V was shortened by 0 bases and J by 0 bases, with 7 bases between the two germline ends. CDR1 SGDLS and CDR2 YYNGEE come from the germline V gene. This CDR3 contains 15 residues. CDR3 region: CASSVDSVSYNEQFF. The CDR3 DNA follows: TGTGCCAGCAGCGTAGATAGCGTCTCCTACAATGAGCAGTTCTTC. Supplemented by reference TRBV9 and TRBJ2-1, the full variable domain reads DSGVTQTPKHLITATGQRVTLRCSPRSGDLSVYWYQQSLDQGLQFLIQYYNGEERAKGNILERFSAQQFPDLHSELNLSSLELGDSALYFCASSVDSVSYNEQFFGPGTRLTVL.

The V call is TRBV23-1, the J call TRBJ2-3, with D tentatively TRBD1 (5 bases). TRBV23-1 is an ORF, with its function uncertain. Trimming shortened V by 3 bases and J by 1 base, and 11 bases separated the two germline ends. The CDR3 is 15 amino acids. Here the CDR3 reads CASSHKAQGTDTQYF. In nucleotides, the CDR3 is TGCGCCAGCAGTCATAAAGCACAGGGCACAGATACGCAGTATTTT.

The J gene is TRBJ2-1, the V gene TRBV7-3; 7 bases agree with TRBD1. The CDR3 contains 17 residues. The V gene end was trimmed by 5 bases and the J gene end by 5 bases; junction bases not matched to a gene: 15. CDR1 SGHTA and CDR2 FQGTGA come from the germline V gene. The CDR3 loop is CASSIHSGTEGNNEQFF. DNA for the CDR3: TGTGCCAGCAGCATACATTCCGGGACAGAGGGAAACAATGAGCAGTTCTTC.

The gene calls are TRBV3-1 (or the pseudogene TRBV3-2) and TRBJ2-1; D is uncertain. Germline loops: CDR1 LGHDT, CDR2 YNNKEL (reference sequence). The CDR3 spans 13 residues. The V end was cut by 4 bases, the J end by 4 bases, with 8 bases between. In DNA, the CDR3 is TGTGCCAGCAGCCCCTCGGAGTACAATGAGCAGTTCTTC. This gives the protein CASSPSEYNEQFF.

The chain carries TRBV24-1 and TRBJ2-5; 7 bases are shared with TRBD1. This CDR3 has 16 residues. V was clipped by 4 bases and J by 5 bases; unmatched bases: 12. Germline CDR1 KGHDR, CDR2 SFDVKD. In nucleotides, the CDR3 is TGTGCCACCAGTGACCCGGGACAGACTGGACGGGAGACCCAGTACTTC. Amino acid sequence: CATSDPGQTGRETQYF.

The gene calls are TRBV3-1 (or the pseudogene TRBV3-2) and TRBJ1-3, with no clear D. The CDR3 is 16 amino acids. Deletions cut 0 bases from V and 0 bases from J, with 9 bases between. The germline CDR1 and CDR2 sequences are LGHDT and YNNKEL (reference sequence). As DNA, the CDR3 is TGTGCCAGCAGCCAAGATCGGCGGCTCTCTGGAAACACCATATATTTT. Its translation: CASSQDRRLSGNTIYF.

The chain links TRBV6-5 to TRBJ2-1; 9 bases match TRBD1. The CDR3 covers 15 residues. The V segment lost 6 bases and the J segment 8 bases; nucleotides outside the gene matches: 11. The V gene's germline CDR1 is MNHEY and CDR2 SVGAGI. The chain's CDR3 is CASSKPGQGSYEQFF. CDR3 in DNA: TGTGCCAGCAGCAAACCGGGACAGGGAAGCTATGAGCAGTTCTTC.

V is TRBV12-5 and J is TRBJ1-4, with a possible D match to TRBD1 (5 bases). Germline CDR1 and CDR2: LGHNT and FRNRAP. The CDR3 is 14 amino acids. The V end was cut by 3 bases, the J end by 8 bases, with 13 bases between. The CDR3 loop is CASGFGGGGEKLFF. CDR3 DNA: TGTGCTAGTGGTTTCGGGGGTGGTGGAGAAAAACTGTTTTTT. The entire variable domain, with the rest obtained from reference TRBV12-5 and TRBJ1-4, is as follows: DARVTQTPRHKVTEMGQEVTMRCQPILGHNTVFWYRQTMMQGLELLAYFRNRAPLDDSGMPKDRFSAEMPDATLATLKIQPSEPRDSAVYFCASGFGGGGEKLFFGSGTQLSVL.

The gene calls are TRBV4-2 and TRBJ1-4, with D possibly TRBD1 on 6 matching bases. V was clipped by 4 bases and J by 3 bases, with 15 bases between them. There are 16 residues in the CDR3. CDR1 is LGHNA, CDR2 YNFKEQ, per germline. For the CDR3, the DNA is TGTGCCAGCAGCCTCGAAAAGGGGGTGGCTAATGAAAAACTGTTTTTT. Encoded protein: CASSLEKGVANEKLFF.

The chain employs TRBV15 and TRBJ2-7, with 14 bases that match TRBD2. Germline CDR1 LNHNV, CDR2 YYDKDF (reference sequence). The CDR3 is 16 amino acids. V trimming: 1 base; J trimming: 4 bases; junction bases outside the gene matches: 3. DNA for the CDR3: TGTGCCACCAGCAGAGGACTAGCGGGAGGGCTATACGAGCAGTACGTC. Its protein is CATSRGLAGGLYEQYV.

The chain is built from TRBV19 and TRBJ2-5; no clear D. The length of the CDR3 is 13 residues. V was shortened by 3 bases and J by 1 base, with 6 bases between the two germline ends. Per the germline V gene, CDR1 is LNHDA and CDR2 is SQIVND (reference sequence). CDR3 region: CASSIGLQETQYF. The CDR3 DNA sequence: TGTGCCAGTAGTATTGGCCTCCAAGAGACCCAGTACTTC.

The table lists this clone with a count of one. V gene TRBV6-5 combines with J gene TRBJ1-1; maybe TRBD1 (5 bases). The germline V gene has CDR1 MNHEY and CDR2 SVGAGI. The CDR3 is 14 residues long. Trimming removed 5 bases at V and 4 bases at J, with 14 bases between. CDR3 sequence: CASSPMVQGTEAFF. CDR3 nucleotides: TGTGCCAGCAGTCCCATGGTGCAGGGCACTGAAGCTTTCTTT.

The rearrangement joins TRBV3-1 (or the pseudogene TRBV3-2) to TRBJ2-3, with TRBD2 matching 7 bases. J gave up 2 bases and V 6 bases, and 5 bases lay outside the gene matches. The germline V gene has CDR1 LGHDT and CDR2 YNNKEL (reference sequence). This CDR3 has 14 amino acids. CDR3 sequence: CASSRDYNTDTQYF. In DNA form, the CDR3 reads TGTGCCAGCAGTCGGGACTACAACACAGATACGCAGTATTTT.

The chain combines TRBV13 with TRBJ1-6, with a weak D call TRBD1 (5 bases). Trimming removed 0 bases at V and 7 bases at J, with 10 bases between. The germline CDR1 and CDR2 sequences are PRHDT and FYEKMQ (reference sequence). This CDR3 has 15 amino acids. The DNA of the CDR3 is TGTGCCAGCAGCTTAGGCAGGGAATTGAATTCACCCCTCCACTTT. Encoded protein: CASSLGRELNSPLHF.

This sequence joins TRBV5-1 and TRBJ2-2, with 8 bases lining up with TRBD2. Per the germline V gene, CDR1 is SGHRS and CDR2 is YFSETQ. J lost 1 base, V lost 1 base, and 0 bases had no gene match. This CDR3 is built from 15 residues. CDR3 sequence reads: CASSLSGGNTGELFF. The CDR3 coding sequence is TGCGCCAGCAGCTTGAGCGGGGGGAACACCGGGGAGCTGTTTTTT.

This rearrangement joins TRBV29-1 to TRBJ2-2, with D possibly matching TRBD1 (6 bases). From germline, CDR1 is SQVTM and CDR2 ANQGSEA. The CDR3 has 13 amino acids. Trimming stripped 6 bases from V and 7 bases from J, with 15 bases between. CDR3 protein: CSVMIQGSGELFF. The CDR3 DNA is TGCAGCGTCATGATACAGGGTAGCGGGGAGCTGTTTTTT.

The J gene is TRBJ2-3, the V gene TRBV10-3; 11 bases agree with TRBD2. The germline CDR1 and CDR2 sequences are ENHRY and SYGVKD. This CDR3 is 17 amino acids long. Germline trimming cut 6 bases from V and 1 base from J; bases unmatched to any gene: 9. Written as DNA, the CDR3 is TGTGCCATCAGGCCCTTACTAGCGGGAGTGGGCACAGATACGCAGTATTTT. The encoded protein is CAIRPLLAGVGTDTQYF.

The chain recombines TRBV6-2 or TRBV6-3 with TRBJ2-7; D is undetermined. The V gene lost 4 bases and the J gene lost 5 bases, with 6 bases spanning the gap. CDR1 MNHEY and CDR2 SVGEGT come from the germline V gene. The CDR3 contains 11 residues. The CDR3 loop is CASSFSNEQYF. As DNA, the CDR3 is TGTGCCAGCAGTTTTTCCAACGAGCAGTACTTC.

The genes are TRBV19 and TRBJ1-5; tentative D call: TRBD1 (6 bases). Germline lookup yields CDR1 LNHDA and CDR2 SQIVND (reference sequence). CDR3 length: 14 amino acids. V gave up 5 bases and J gave up 0 bases, with 8 bases separating them. CDR3 DNA: TGTGCCAGTAGTCAGGGGCGTAGCAATCAGCCCCAGCATTTT. It is translated as CASSQGRSNQPQHF.

J is TRBJ1-6 and V is TRBV9, with a tentative D call TRBD1 (6 bases). This CDR3 contains 13 residues. The V gene lost 3 bases and the J gene lost 10 bases, with 11 bases spanning the gap. The germline V gene has CDR1 SGDLS and CDR2 YYNGEE. CDR3 region: CASSGDNRSPLHF. The CDR3 coding sequence is TGTGCCAGCAGCGGGGACAATCGGTCACCCCTCCACTTT.

The chain recombines TRBV6-5 with TRBJ1-5, with D possibly TRBD1 on 5 matching bases. V was shortened by 6 bases and J by 1 base, with 10 bases between the two germline ends. This CDR3 region has 14 residues. Germline lookup yields CDR1 MNHEY and CDR2 SVGAGI. CDR3 DNA: TGTGCCAGCAGGGAGGGGACGAGCAATCAGCCCCAGCATTTT. Its protein is CASREGTSNQPQHF.

This clone showed up just once. This chain uses TRBV5-6 with TRBJ2-5; 9 positions match TRBD2. The CDR3 extends over 15 amino acids. Germline V gene sequence: CDR1 SGHDT, CDR2 YYEEEE. V lost 6 bases, J lost 5 bases, and 11 bases stayed unmatched. The CDR3 DNA is TGTGCCAGCAACCGAAAGGTTAGCGGGAGCGAGACCCAGTACTTC. This gives the protein CASNRKVSGSETQYF.

The chain uses TRBV19 and TRBJ2-2, with D perhaps matching TRBD1 (6 bases). Trimming shortened V by 3 bases and J by 6 bases, and 11 bases separated the two germline ends. This CDR3 contains 14 residues. The germline V gene encodes CDR1 LNHDA and CDR2 SQIVND (reference sequence). CDR3 nucleotide sequence: TGTGCCAGTAGTATTTGGTCAGGGGCCGGGGAGCTGTTTTTT. It translates to CASSIWSGAGELFF.

The chain carries TRBV27 and TRBJ1-2, with 9 bases lining up with TRBD1. The CDR3 is made up of 11 amino acids. Germline V lookup: CDR1 MNHEY, CDR2 SMNVEV (reference sequence). Trimming removed 10 bases from V and 4 bases from J; junction bases left unmatched: 1. CDR3 residues: CATGQGYGYTF. The DNA of the CDR3 is TGTGCCACGGGACAGGGCTATGGCTACACCTTC.

This clone was recorded a few times. The chain links TRBV6-5 to TRBJ1-1; D ambiguous. V lost 0 bases to trimming and J lost 2 bases, with 10 bases between them. Germline CDR1 reads MNHEY; CDR2 reads SVGAGI. The CDR3 covers 15 residues. CDR3 sequence: CASSYSLEQNTEAFF. The CDR3 coding sequence is TGTGCCAGCAGTTACTCATTGGAGCAAAACACTGAAGCTTTCTTT.

The chain employs TRBV7-9 and TRBJ1-4, with D possibly TRBD1 on 5 matching bases. Per the germline V gene, CDR1 is SEHNR and CDR2 is FQNEAQ (reference sequence). There are 15 residues in the CDR3. V was trimmed by 5 bases and J by 6 bases, leaving 16 bases between them. Written as DNA, the CDR3 is TGTGCCAGCAGCGTAACGCAGGGAGGGTATGAAAAACTGTTTTTT. It encodes CASSVTQGGYEKLFF.

The chain employs TRBV7-9 and TRBJ2-1; D ambiguous. The germline V gene has CDR1 SEHNR and CDR2 FQNEAQ (reference sequence). This CDR3 has 12 residues. The V gene lost 1 base and the J gene lost 6 bases, with 4 bases spanning the gap. The CDR3, as DNA: TGTGCCAGCAGCTTAGGCGTCAATGAGCAGTTCTTC. Translated: CASSLGVNEQFF.